This T cell receptor (beta chain) appears in the sequencing data of a study of cytomegalovirus exposure and HLA in healthy donors. Whole-study findings and limits: The study put 160 or so TCR beta chains on its list as cytomegalovirus-associated. Reportedly, a later analysis found an Asian-associated ancestry cluster had fewer N-insertions than the roughly 670-donor mean. Most CMV-associated TCR beta chains appeared HLA-restricted in a later analysis.

A multiplex PCR was run with 60 Vbeta primers and 13 Jbeta primers. Method: immunoSEQ multiplex PCR; TCRdb's copy keeps in-frame clones and lacks some. Here the sample spans 120,000 or so clones, around 73% being singletons. CDR1 is SQVTM and CDR2 is ANQGSEA in the germline V gene. The V gene lost 0 bases and the J gene lost 2 bases, with 14 bases spanning the gap. The CDR3 is made up of 15 amino acids. Worth noting for this clone: Its antigen is not identified.

This receptor was identified in a young man in good health and CMV-seropositive. Sequencing used PBMCs. This rearrangement joins TRBV29-1 to TRBJ2-7; tentatively, D is TRBD2 (5 bases). The CDR3 nucleotides read TGCAGCGTTGAAGAGGAGTTGGGAGTCACCTACGAGCAGTACTTC. It translates to CSVEEELGVTYEQYF.